Below are 9 T cell receptor beta chains sequenced from a single sample in a study of CD8+ T cells in alopecia areata. Regarding treatment: oral pan-JAK inhibitor, 5-10 mg twice daily. RNA was isolated and reverse transcribed to cDNA, the sequencing template. TCRdb's table, derived via immunoSEQ multiplex PCR, lists solely in-frame clones and lacks some. The sample gives 170,000 or so clones, roughly 50% of which show up once; more than 10% is in the top ten. The specimen comprised CD8+ T cells sorted from blood, sampled at week 24, from a patient treated with tofacitinib. These receptors came from a human donor with alopecia areata.

This chain links TRBV4-3 with TRBJ1-2; the match to TRBD1 covers 7 bases. The CDR3 is 15 amino acids. The V segment lost 0 bases and the J segment 4 bases; nucleotides outside the gene matches: 5. CDR1 LGHNA and CDR2 YSLEER come from the germline V gene. CDR3 sequence (DNA): TGCGCCAGCAGCCAAGATTCAGGGGGTACCTATGGCTACACCTTC. Protein sequence: CASSQDSGGTYGYTF.

This clone appeared a few times. The genes are TRBV2 and TRBJ2-7; D perhaps matches TRBD2 (6 bases). The CDR3 consists of 15 residues. Trimming pared 6 bases from V and 3 bases from J, leaving 18 bases between. Germline V CDR1 and CDR2: SNHLY, FYNNEI. The CDR3 DNA reads as TGTGCCAGCAGCGAGACCCCTAGCGCGGTCTACGAGCAGTACTTC. Amino acids: CASSETPSAVYEQYF. Full variable domain (missing parts from reference TRBV2 and TRBJ2-7): EPEVTQTPSHQVTQMGQEVILRCVPISNHLYFYWYRQILGQKVEFLVSFYNNEISEKSEIFDDQFSVERPDGSNFTLKIRSTKLEDSAMYFCASSETPSAVYEQYFGPGTRLTVT.

CDR3 coding DNA: TGTGCCAGCTGGGGGCAGATAAACACTGAAGCTTTCTTT. Translating gives CASWGQINTEAFF. V gene TRBV2 combines with J gene TRBJ1-1; TRBD1 is a possible D gene (6 bases). CDR3 size: 13 residues. V was pared by 8 bases and J by 2 bases, with 12 bases between. Germline CDR1 is SNHLY and CDR2 is FYNNEI.

A few counts support this clone. The rearrangement links TRBV25-1 to TRBJ2-1; D is ambiguous. CDR1 and CDR2 (germline): MGHDK, SYGVNS. The CDR3 runs 11 residues. V lost 4 bases, J lost 8 bases, and 6 bases lay in between. The CDR3 here is CASSVGYEQFF. CDR3 nucleotide sequence: TGTGCCAGCAGTGTAGGGTATGAGCAGTTCTTC.

This chain joins TRBV9 and TRBJ2-2, with TRBD1 identical over 7 bases. Germline CDR1 is SGDLS and CDR2 is YYNGEE. The CDR3 is 13 residues long. Unmatched junction bases numbered 5, after V lost 5 bases and J lost 7 bases. As DNA, the CDR3 is TGTGCCAGCAGGGCAGGGGGTAGCGGGGAGCTGTTTTTT. It translates to CASRAGGSGELFF. Drawing the rest from reference TRBV9 and TRBJ2-2, the complete variable domain is DSGVTQTPKHLITATGQRVTLRCSPRSGDLSVYWYQQSLDQGLQFLIQYYNGEERAKGNILERFSAQQFPDLHSELNLSSLELGDSALYFCASRAGGSGELFFGEGSRLTVL.

This clone was counted between two and nine times. V is TRBV14 and J is TRBJ2-3; D remains unclear. The CDR3 is 14 residues long. Germline values: CDR1 SGHDN, CDR2 FVKESK. Trimming pared 0 bases from V and 1 base from J, leaving 5 bases between. CDR3 in DNA: TGTGCCAGCAGCCAAGAGACGCGCACAGATACGCAGTATTTT. It is translated as CASSQETRTDTQYF. The full variable domain, rest sourced from reference TRBV14 and TRBJ2-3, is EAGVTQFPSHSVIEKGQTVTLRCDPISGHDNLYWYRRVMGKEIKFLLHFVKESKQDESGMPNNRFLAERTGGTYSTLKVQPAELEDSGVYFCASSQETRTDTQYFGPGTRLTVL.

The J gene is TRBJ2-3, the V gene TRBV16; D gene unclear. Trimming cost V 1 base and J 0 bases, with 14 bases left between them. CDR3 size: 17 residues. The germline gives CDR1 KGHSY, CDR2 FQNENV. The DNA of the CDR3 is TGTGCCAGCAGCCAATTGGCAGGATCACCTAGCACAGATACGCAGTATTTT. Encoded protein: CASSQLAGSPSTDTQYF. Combining the CDR3 with reference TRBV16 and TRBJ2-3 gives the whole variable domain GEEVAQTPKHLVRGEGQKAKLYCAPIKGHSYVFWYQQVLKNEFKFLISFQNENVFDETGMPKERFSAKCLPNSPCSLEIQATKLEDSAVYFCASSQLAGSPSTDTQYFGPGTRLTVL.

This chain uses TRBV27 with TRBJ1-2; D is possibly TRBD1 (6 bases). The length of the CDR3 is 13 residues. The V end was cut by 8 bases, the J end by 3 bases, with 13 bases between. CDR1 is MNHEY and CDR2 is SMNVEV in the germline V gene (reference sequence). CDR3 bases: TGTGCCAGCTGGGATGGGACATACTATGGCTACACCTTC. It codes for CASWDGTYYGYTF.

This clone was seen ten or more times. The chain links TRBV19 to TRBJ2-2, with 10 bases lining up with TRBD1. The CDR3 is made up of 16 amino acids. In germline, CDR1 is LNHDA, CDR2 SQIVND (reference sequence). V was pared by 5 bases and J by 2 bases, with 5 bases of the junction left unmatched. In nucleotides, the CDR3 is TGTGCCAGTAGTCGCGGGACAGGGGTTAACACCGGGGAGCTGTTTTTT. This sequence encodes CASSRGTGVNTGELFF.